These 7 T cell receptor beta chains share one sample of origin, sequenced in a study of sequential checkpoint blockade in melanoma. Repertoires were generated with immunoSEQ multiplex PCR, while TCRdb's copy carries only in-frame clones and drops some. The sample contains approximately 12,000 clones, 60% to 75% of which appear only once. Treatment indicated: randomized to nivolumab then ipilimumab (arm A) or the reverse (arm B). Sequences were derived from CD8+ T cells sorted from blood (inferred from file names), sampled from a patient given nivolumab and ipilimumab in sequence. These receptors came from a human donor with melanoma.

The chain has TRBV6-1 and TRBJ2-7, with 9 bases fitting TRBD1. The CDR3 has 13 amino acids. Per germline, CDR1 MNHNS and CDR2 SASEGT. V lost 10 bases, J lost 0 bases, and 4 bases stayed unmatched. This CDR3 reads CAIGTGSSYEQYF. CDR3 DNA sequence: TGTGCCATCGGGACAGGGAGCTCCTACGAGCAGTACTTC.

This clone was seen only a few times. This sequence joins TRBV7-9 and TRBJ2-7, with TRBD1 matching 12 bases. The CDR3 has 15 amino acids. Germline-derived CDR1 and CDR2 are SEHNR and FQNEAQ (reference sequence). After removal of 4 bases from V and 7 bases from J, the junction contained 8 bases not matched to a gene. The CDR3 sequence is CASSSRDRGRWEQYF. In nucleotides, the CDR3 is TGTGCCAGCAGCTCCCGGGACAGGGGGCGCTGGGAGCAGTACTTC.

This chain joins TRBV6-1 and TRBJ1-3, with D perhaps TRBD1 (5 bases). CDR3 length equals 16 residues. Germline CDR1 reads MNHNS; CDR2 reads SASEGT. V was pared by 2 bases and J by 2 bases, with 13 bases between. CDR3 loop: CASSESGLGAGNTIYF. The CDR3 DNA reads as TGTGCCAGCAGTGAAAGCGGACTAGGGGCTGGAAACACCATATATTTT.

This clone was seen repeatedly, ten times or more. The chain has TRBV7-2 and TRBJ2-7; a weak D match, TRBD1 (6 bases). Germline values: CDR1 SGHTA, CDR2 FQGNSA. Trimming cost V 4 bases and J 3 bases, with 16 bases left between them. There are 15 residues in the CDR3. The CDR3 nucleotides are TGTGCCAGCAGCTCCCCAGGACAGAGGGGCTACGAGCAGTACTTC. Amino acid sequence: CASSSPGQRGYEQYF.

The gene calls are TRBV27 and TRBJ2-5, with D possibly being TRBD2 (6 bases). The DNA end is a closer match to TRBJ2-7, so the J assignment may be wrong. Per the germline V gene, CDR1 is MNHEY and CDR2 is SMNVEV (reference sequence). The CDR3 is 17 residues long. The CDR3 region has the DNA TGTGCCAGCAGTTTATTCTTTTTGGGAGGACTCTCCTACGAGCAGTACTTC. Translation gives CASSLFFLGGLSYEQYF.

On this clone: An end of the junction does not agree with germline; a read error may underlie this. V and J are TRBV28 and TRBJ2-3; maybe TRBD1 (6 bases). This CDR3 has 11 amino acids. The germline V gene encodes CDR1 MDHEN and CDR2 SYDVKM. The CDR3 reads CASGYDRPSDF. The DNA of the CDR3 is TGTGCCAGCGGATACGACAGGCCTTCCGATTTT.

The chain joins TRBV7-9 to TRBJ2-3; weak D call: TRBD2 (5 bases). Per the germline V gene, CDR1 is SEHNR and CDR2 is FQNEAQ (reference sequence). This CDR3 spans 14 amino acids. The V end was cut by 4 bases, the J end by 1 base, with 9 bases between. The CDR3, as DNA: TGTGCCAGCAGCTCCCCGCGGGGCACAGATACGCAGTATTTT. This sequence encodes CASSSPRGTDTQYF.